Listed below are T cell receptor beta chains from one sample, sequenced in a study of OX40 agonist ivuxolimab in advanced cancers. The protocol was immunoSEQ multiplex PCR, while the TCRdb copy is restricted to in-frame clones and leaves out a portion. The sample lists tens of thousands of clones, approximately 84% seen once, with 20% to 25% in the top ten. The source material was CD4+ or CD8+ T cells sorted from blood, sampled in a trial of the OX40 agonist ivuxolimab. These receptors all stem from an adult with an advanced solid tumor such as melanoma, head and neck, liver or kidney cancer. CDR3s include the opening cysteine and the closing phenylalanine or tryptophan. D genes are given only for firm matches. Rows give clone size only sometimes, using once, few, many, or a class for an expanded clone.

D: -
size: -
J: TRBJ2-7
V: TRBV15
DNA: TGTGCCACCAGCAGAGCGTCCGTAGCCTACGAGCAGTACTTC
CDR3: CATSRASVAYEQYF

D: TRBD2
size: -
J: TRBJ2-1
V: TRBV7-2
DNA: TGTGCCAGCAGCTTAGCAGGACAGGGACGACTAGCGGGTGACAATGAGCAGTTCTTC
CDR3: CASSLAGQGRLAGDNEQFF

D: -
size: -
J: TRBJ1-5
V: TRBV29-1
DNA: TGCAGCGTTGATCAGGGCCCGTCTCAGCCCCAGCATTTT
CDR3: CSVDQGPSQPQHF

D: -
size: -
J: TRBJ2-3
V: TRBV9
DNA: TGTGCCAGCAGCCTGGGGGCCCATCGGACAGATACGCAGTATTTT
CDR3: CASSLGAHRTDTQYF

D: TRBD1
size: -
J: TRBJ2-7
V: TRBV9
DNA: TGTGCCAGCAGCGTAGAGGGGACAGGGTCCCACGAGCAGTACTTC
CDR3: CASSVEGTGSHEQYF

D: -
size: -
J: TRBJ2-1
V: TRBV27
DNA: TGTGCCAGCAGTCAGACACCCACCCCTAGCAATGAGCAGTTCTTC
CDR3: CASSQTPTPSNEQFF

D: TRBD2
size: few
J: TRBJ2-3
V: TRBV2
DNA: TGTGCCAGCAGTGAGGACCCTAGCGGGAGCGGCCCAGATACGCAGTATTTT
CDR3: CASSEDPSGSGPDTQYF

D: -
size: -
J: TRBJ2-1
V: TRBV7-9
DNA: TGTGCCAGCAGCACTTCAGGGGATCTTATCAGTGAGCAGTTCTTC
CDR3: CASSTSGDLISEQFF

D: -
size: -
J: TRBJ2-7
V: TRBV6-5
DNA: TGTGCCAGCAGCCCGCAGGGTTCCTACGAGCAGTACTTC
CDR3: CASSPQGSYEQYF

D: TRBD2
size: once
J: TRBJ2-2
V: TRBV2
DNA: TGTGCCAGCAGTGTCTTCGGGAGGGCCGGGACCGGGGAGCTGTTTTTT
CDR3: CASSVFGRAGTGELFF

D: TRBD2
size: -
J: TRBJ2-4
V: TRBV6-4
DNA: TGTGCCAGCAGCCCCTCAGCGGGAGGGCCAGAAAACATTCAGTACTTC
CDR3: CASSPSAGGPENIQYF

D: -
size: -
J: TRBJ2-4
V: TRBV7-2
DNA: TGTGCCAGCAGCTTACCAGGCGTAAACATTCAGTACTTC
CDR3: CASSLPGVNIQYF

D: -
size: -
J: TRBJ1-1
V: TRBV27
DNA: TGTGCCAGCAGTTTATCAGGAGGGTACACTGAAGCTTTCTTT
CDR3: CASSLSGGYTEAFF

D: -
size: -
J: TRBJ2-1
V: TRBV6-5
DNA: TGTGCCAGCAGTTTCACCGGGACGGACTACAATGAGCAGTTCTTC
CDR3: CASSFTGTDYNEQFF

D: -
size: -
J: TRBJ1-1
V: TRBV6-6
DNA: TGTGCCAGCAGTTTATACCCAGGAACTGAAGCTTTCTTT
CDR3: CASSLYPGTEAFF

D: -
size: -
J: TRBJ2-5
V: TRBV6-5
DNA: TGTGCCAGCAGTTATGAGGGGGAAACCCAGTACTTC
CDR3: CASSYEGETQYF

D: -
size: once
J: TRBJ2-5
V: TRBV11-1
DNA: TGTGCCAGCAGGTCGGGTTCCCAAGAGACCCAGTACTTC
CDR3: CASRSGSQETQYF

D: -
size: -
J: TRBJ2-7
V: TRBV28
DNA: TGTGCCAGCACCCCGAGGGCAGCGTCCTACGAGCAGTACTTC
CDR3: CASTPRAASYEQYF

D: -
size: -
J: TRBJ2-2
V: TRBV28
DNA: TGTGCCAGCAGTTTTACGGCAGGGGCGATCGGGGAGCTGTTTTTT
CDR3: CASSFTAGAIGELFF

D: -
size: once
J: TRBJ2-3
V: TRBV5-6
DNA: TGTGCCAGCAGCTCAGGGGCAGATACGCAGTATTTT
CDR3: CASSSGADTQYF

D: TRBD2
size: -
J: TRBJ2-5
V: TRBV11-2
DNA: TGTGCCAGCAGCGGCGGGGGGCCCGAAGAGACCCAGTACTTC
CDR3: CASSGGGPEETQYF

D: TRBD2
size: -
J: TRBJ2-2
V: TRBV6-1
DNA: TGTGCCAGCGGGGCGGGAGCGGACACCGGGGAGCTGTTTTTT
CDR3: CASGAGADTGELFF

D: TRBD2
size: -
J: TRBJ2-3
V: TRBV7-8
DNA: TGTGCCAGCAGCTCCAGGACTAGCGGGAGGTTAGATACGCAGTATTTT
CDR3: CASSSRTSGRLDTQYF

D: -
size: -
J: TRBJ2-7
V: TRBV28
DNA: TGTGCCAGCAGTTACGGGGACGGCTACGAGCAGTACTTC
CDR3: CASSYGDGYEQYF

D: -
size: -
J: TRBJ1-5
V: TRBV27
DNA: TGTGCCAGCGGTTACTCAGGGAATCAGCCCCAGCATTTT
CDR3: CASGYSGNQPQHF

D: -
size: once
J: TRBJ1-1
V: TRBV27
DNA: TGTGCCAGCAGTTTGCTACGGTTGAACACTGAAGCTTTCTTT
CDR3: CASSLLRLNTEAFF

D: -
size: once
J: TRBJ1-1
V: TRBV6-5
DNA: TGTGCCAGCAGTTACTCGAGGACACTTAACACTGAAGCTTTCTTT
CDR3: CASSYSRTLNTEAFF

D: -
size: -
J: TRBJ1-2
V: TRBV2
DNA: TGTGCCAGCAGTGAAGGACAGCGAGGGGGCTACACCTTC
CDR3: CASSEGQRGGYTF